These T cell receptor beta chains were read from a single sample in a study of blood T cell repertoires in COVID-19. Assay: immunoSEQ multiplex PCR; the TCRdb copy retains only in-frame clones and omits some. The table includes roughly 150,000 clones, more than 80% detected once. Specimen: peripheral blood. These receptors came from a woman aged 55-70 years with active COVID-19. CDR3s include the opening cysteine and the closing phenylalanine or tryptophan. D genes are given only for firm matches. Clone size is not always given. Where it is, it says once, few, many or a class for expanded clones.

>TRBJ2-1|NA|NA|TRBV10-3
TGTGCCATCAGTGAGTCGGCGGGACAGCAGTTCTTC
CAISESAGQQFF
>TRBJ2-2|NA|TRBD2|TRBV7-9
TGTGCCAGCAGCCCTAGCGGGAGGGCCGCTAGCGGGGAGCTGTTTTTT
CASSPSGRAASGELFF
>TRBJ1-1|once|TRBD1|TRBV4-3
TGCGCCAGCAGCCGTGATGCCGGACAGGGGCGGAACACTGAAGCTTTCTTT
CASSRDAGQGRNTEAFF
>TRBJ1-1|NA|NA|TRBV10-2
TGCGCCAGCAAGGGGCCGGCTGAAGCTTTCTTT
CASKGPAEAFF
>TRBJ2-1|NA|NA|TRBV6-4
TGTGCCAGCAGTGACTCAGGGGCACCCTACAATGAGCAGTTCTTC
CASSDSGAPYNEQFF
>TRBJ1-4|once|TRBD1|TRBV9
TGTGCCAGCAGCCCAGGGGGACGGATGATTGAAAAACTGTTTTTT
CASSPGGRMIEKLFF
>TRBJ2-3|NA|NA|TRBV19
TGTGCCAGTAGTATCGGGTCACTAGGAGAGGGTGGTACGCAGTATTTT
CASSIGSLGEGGTQYF
>TRBJ2-3|NA|TRBD2|TRBV3-1/TRBV3-2
TGTGCCAGCAGCCAACAACCTAGCGGGACGGATGGAGGTGGGCAGTATTTT
CASSQQPSGTDGGGQYF
>TRBJ2-3|NA|TRBD2|TRBV11-3
TGTGCCAGCAGCTTAGACCCGGGACTAGCGGCGTCTAGCACAGATACGCAGTATTTT
CASSLDPGLAASSTDTQYF
>TRBJ2-1|NA|TRBD2|TRBV28
TGTGCCAGCATAATGAGGGGCGGGAGAAAAGAGCAGTTCTTC
CASIMRGGRKEQFF
>TRBJ2-7|NA|NA|TRBV18
TGTGCCAGCTCACCAAGGGAAGGGGTCGTTTACGAGCAGTACTTC
CASSPREGVVYEQYF
>TRBJ2-7|NA|TRBD2|TRBV3-1/TRBV3-2
TGTGCCAGCAGCCCTCCGGGACTAGCGGGAGGGCACTCCTACGAGCAGTACTTC
CASSPPGLAGGHSYEQYF
>TRBJ2-1|NA|NA|TRBV7-3
TGTGCCAGCAGCTTAACGGTTATGGGAGGAGCCTCCCAGCAGTTCTTC
CASSLTVMGGASQQFF
>TRBJ1-2|NA|TRBD1|TRBV28
TGTGCCAGCAGTCCTTTTTTCTCCACTCGACAGGGAGCTAACTATGGCTACACCTTC
CASSPFFSTRQGANYGYTF
>TRBJ2-1|NA|NA|TRBV7-9
TGTGCCAGCAGCTTTAAGGGGGGGCAGGGTCTCTACAATGAGCAGTTCTTC
CASSFKGGQGLYNEQFF
>TRBJ2-3|once|NA|TRBV4-2
TGTGCCAGCAGCCAAGGGCCCGGGACACGCTCAGGGGGCACAGATACGCAGTATTTT
CASSQGPGTRSGGTDTQYF
>TRBJ2-1|NA|TRBD1|TRBV6-5
TGTGCCAGCAGTACCGGAAGGGGGCGCGATGAGCAGTTCTTC
CASSTGRGRDEQFF
>TRBJ2-7|NA|NA|TRBV19
TGTGCCAGTAGTATGGGGCGGGGTGTAATGGACGAGCAGTACTTC
CASSMGRGVMDEQYF
>TRBJ1-3|NA|NA|TRBV13
TGTGCCAGCAGCTTTTTCAAGGGGAAAGTCCGGCGTGGAAACACCATATATTTT
CASSFFKGKVRRGNTIYF
>TRBJ1-2|NA|TRBD1|TRBV28
TGTGCCAGCAGTTTACAGGGGGACTCTCTGGGCTATGGCTACACCTTC
CASSLQGDSLGYGYTF
>TRBJ2-3|NA|TRBD2|TRBV9
TGTGCCAGCAGCCCGGGACCAGCGGGGACAGATACGCAGTATTTT
CASSPGPAGTDTQYF
>TRBJ1-1|NA|NA|TRBV7-3
TGTGCCAGCACCTCTGGGCCCTGGCTAAACACTGAAGCTTTCTTT
CASTSGPWLNTEAFF
>TRBJ1-5|NA|TRBD1|TRBV12-5
TGTGCTAGCCGGGACAGAAATCAGCCCCAGCATTTT
CASRDRNQPQHF